This T cell receptor beta chain came from a study of blood T cells in healthy people across ages (dated by TCRdb to between 2015 and 2017). Context from the whole study: In model experiments, template switching captured roughly one uniquely barcoded TCR beta cDNA molecule for every two T cells. To track age-related changes in TCR beta repertoire diversity, the study relied on deep sequencing normalized with unique cDNA molecular identifiers. The donors were divided into four age groups: young (average approximately 17 years), middle-aged (about 40), aged (62) and long-lived (about 84). To avoid experimental bias, donors of different ages were randomly spread across the sequencing lanes. Two additional independent replicas of 1 million unique cDNA reads from the same blood draw were analyzed for two donors (one aged 18 to 30 and one aged 80 or older). The full study reports these points: The long-lived group showed more naive CD4+ T cells, fewer expanded clones and increased TCR diversity than the aged group, suggesting age selection. As age increased, observed TCR beta diversity per million T cells dropped in a roughly linear way, and a significant reduction was already evident by age 40. Total diversity estimates from one million sequenced T cells were considered lower bounds and underestimates. Because profiling used bulk unsorted PBMCs, naive and antigen-experienced compartments could not be compared conclusively. There was a strong correlation between observed TCR beta diversity and the percentage of naive T cells measured by flow cytometry. Donor CMV infection status was unknown, potentially confounding age-related changes in expanded clonotypes.

In regard to this clonotype: Its target antigen remains unknown. No much larger clonotype is one base removed from it; base qualities were not supplied.

The CDR3, from cysteine to phenylalanine, totals 15 residues. The only DNA kept is the CDR3, 45 bases in frame from the first base. CDR1 and CDR2 are read off the germline V gene (reference sequence) as MNHNY and SVGAGI. Receptor libraries were prepared by 5' RACE. Reads for this sample came from an Illumina HiSeq 2500. The second PCR ran for roughly 7 to 11 cycles and used a J-beta primer mix along with a sample-barcoded 5' primer. A unique molecular identifier was introduced onto each TCR beta cDNA molecule by a template-switch 5' adaptor carrying 12 random nucleotides. Each sample yielded at least 3 million CDR3-containing paired-end reads. All of the RNA was converted into first-strand cDNA using the Mint cDNA synthesis kit, with a TRBC-specific oligonucleotide serving as the primer. After uracil-DNA glycosylase treatment, a first 18-cycle PCR used universal primers M1SS and BC2_uni_R on all cDNA. Concerning the study's data processing: Normalization of each sample was performed by random selection of 1 million high-quality reads, each carrying a distinct molecular identifier. Instead of being binned into consensus sequences, reads with shared molecular identifiers were discarded. MiTCR, run with a Q25 quality threshold and the strictest error-elimination algorithm, handled CDR3 identification, clonotype clustering and error correction. A nonparametric unseen species model with Euler transformation was used to estimate a lower bound on total TCR beta diversity. Through fastp at Q25 and MiXCR, TCRdb rebuilt clones from the public reads, retaining in-frame beta chains. CDR3 protein sequences are deduplicated, and each keeps its most common genes and DNA. The V and J calls shown here were made by TCRdb, not taken from the authors' results. The sample yields 1.5 million to 1.8 million distinct CDR3 sequences; roughly 43% were counted once. The ten top clones hold about 4.1% of the sample.

Systemically healthy Caucasian individuals from Russia, 39 in total and aged roughly 6 to 95 years, were included as donors. Ten milliliters of peripheral blood were drawn from each donor into EDTA-treated Vacutainer tubes. PBMCs were isolated by Ficoll-Paque density-gradient centrifugation, with at least 7 million obtained per sample. Total RNA, at least 5.5 micrograms per sample, was extracted from PBMCs with Trizol reagent. The percentages of naive CD45RAhigh/CD27high T cells were determined by flow cytometry on a PBMC aliquot from every donor. This TCR was recovered from a young woman in good health. The chain joins TRBV6-6 to TRBJ2-1, with 8 bases in between that match TRBD1. The end of the DNA is better explained by TRBJ2-7, so the J call may be wrong. Sequenced input: blood. The CDR3 region has the sequence CASRRDRSSYNEQYF. The DNA sequence is as follows: TGTGCCAGCAGGAGGGACAGGAGCTCCTACAATGAGCAGTACTTC.